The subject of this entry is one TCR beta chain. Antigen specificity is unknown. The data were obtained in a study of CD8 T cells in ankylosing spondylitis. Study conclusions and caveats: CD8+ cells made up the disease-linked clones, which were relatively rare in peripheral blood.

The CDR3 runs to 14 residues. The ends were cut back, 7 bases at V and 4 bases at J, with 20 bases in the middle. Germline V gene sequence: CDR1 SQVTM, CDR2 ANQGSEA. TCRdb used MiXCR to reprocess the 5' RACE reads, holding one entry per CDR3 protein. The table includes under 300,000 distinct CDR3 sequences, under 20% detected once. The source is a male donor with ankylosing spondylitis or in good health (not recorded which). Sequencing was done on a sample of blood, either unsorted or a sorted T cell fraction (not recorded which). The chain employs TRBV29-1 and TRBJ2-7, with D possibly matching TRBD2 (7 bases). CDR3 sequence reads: CSALGGGGGYEQYF. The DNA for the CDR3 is TGCAGCGCTCTCGGGGGCGGGGGAGGGTACGAGCAGTACTTC.